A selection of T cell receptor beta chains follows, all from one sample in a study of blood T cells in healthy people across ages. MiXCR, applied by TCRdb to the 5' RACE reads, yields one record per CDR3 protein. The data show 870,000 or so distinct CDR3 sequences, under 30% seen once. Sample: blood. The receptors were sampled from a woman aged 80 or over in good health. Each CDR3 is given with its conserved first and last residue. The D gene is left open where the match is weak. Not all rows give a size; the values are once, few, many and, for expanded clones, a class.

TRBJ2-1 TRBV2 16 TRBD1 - TGTGCCAGCAGCAAGGGACAGGTCAGCTCCTACAATGAGCAGTTCTTC CASSKGQVSSYNEQFF
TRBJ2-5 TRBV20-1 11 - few TGCAGTGCTAGAGATCTCCCTCATCAGTACTTC CSARDLPHQYF
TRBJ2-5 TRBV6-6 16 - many TGTGCCAGCAGCGATACGGGGGGCGGAATTTCGGAGACCCAGTACTTC CASSDTGGGISETQYF
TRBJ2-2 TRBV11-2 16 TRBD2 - TGTGCCAGCAGCCCTCTAGCGGGGGGGCAGGCCGGGGAGCTGTTTTTT CASSPLAGGQAGELFF
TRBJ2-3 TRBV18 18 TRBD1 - TGTGCCAGCTCACCAGTTACATCATCCCGTCAGGGGGCAGATACGCAGTATTTT CASSPVTSSRQGADTQYF
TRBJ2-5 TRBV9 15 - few TGTGCCAGCAGCGTAGGGACACTTACTCAAGAGACCCAGTACTTC CASSVGTLTQETQYF
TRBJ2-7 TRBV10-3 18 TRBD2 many TGTGCCATCAGTGAGTCGGGGACTAGCGGGGGGTACTCCTACGAGCAGTACTTC CAISESGTSGGYSYEQYF
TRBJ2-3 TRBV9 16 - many TGTGCCAGCAGCGTAGACACCCCCTTTAGCACAGATACGCAGTATTTT CASSVDTPFSTDTQYF
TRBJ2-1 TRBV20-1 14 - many TGCAGTGCTAGATGGGGGTTCCGAGTCAATGAGCAGTTCTTC CSARWGFRVNEQFF
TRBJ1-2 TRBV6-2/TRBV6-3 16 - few TGTGCCAGCAGTTCGACAGACCGGGCAGGATCCTATGGCTACACCTTC CASSSTDRAGSYGYTF
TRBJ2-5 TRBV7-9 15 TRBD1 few TGTGCCAGCAGCTTAGAGGGGGCAGGTCAAGAGACCCAGTACTTC CASSLEGAGQETQYF
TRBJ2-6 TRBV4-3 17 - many TGCGCCAGCAGCCAAGTCAGCAGCAACTCTGGGGCCAACGTCCTGACTTTC CASSQVSSNSGANVLTF
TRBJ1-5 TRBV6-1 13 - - TGTGCCAGCAACGGGAGGGGGGATCAGCCCCAGCATTTT CASNGRGDQPQHF
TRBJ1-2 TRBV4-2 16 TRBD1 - TGTGCCAGCAGCCAAGGACAGGGAGCCCTAGGCTATGGCTACACCTTC CASSQGQGALGYGYTF
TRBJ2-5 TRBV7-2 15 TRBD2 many TGTGCCAGCAGCTTAGGGGGACTAGTGCAAGAGACCCAGTACTTC CASSLGGLVQETQYF
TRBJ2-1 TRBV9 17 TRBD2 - TGTGCCAGCAGCGTAATGAGCGGTAGCGGGGGTCGCAATGAGCAGTTCTTC CASSVMSGSGGRNEQFF
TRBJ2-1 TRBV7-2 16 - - TGTGCCAGCAGCTCCATAGTAGGGGGGGGGCCCCATGAGCAGTTCTTC CASSSIVGGGPHEQFF
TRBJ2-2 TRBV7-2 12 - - TGTGCCAGTAGCCTTGAAGGATGGGAGCTGTTTTTT CASSLEGWELFF
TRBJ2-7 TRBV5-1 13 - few TGCGCCAGCAGCTCGAGGGGCGGGGAGACCCGGTACTTC CASSSRGGETRYF
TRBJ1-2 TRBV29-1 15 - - TGCAGCGTTGAAGTGGTGGGCTTGACAGGTAGTGGCTACACCTTC CSVEVVGLTGSGYTF
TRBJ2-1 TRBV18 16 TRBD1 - TGTGCCAGCTCACAAACAGGGGGGCAAATTCGGAGTGAGCAGTTCTTC CASSQTGGQIRSEQFF
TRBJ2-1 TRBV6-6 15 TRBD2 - TGTGCCAGCAGTTTAAGCGGGGGGCGGGGGGGTGAGCAGTTCTTC CASSLSGGRGGEQFF
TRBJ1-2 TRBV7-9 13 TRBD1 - TGTGCCAGCAGCCGATACAGGGGTGAGGGCCGCACCTTC CASSRYRGEGRTF
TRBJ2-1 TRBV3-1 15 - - TGTGCCAGCAGCCCGATGCGGGGGCGGTACAATGAGCAGTTCTTC CASSPMRGRYNEQFF
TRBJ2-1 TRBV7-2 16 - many TGTGCCAGCAGCTTCCAATGGGGTAGGGGCACGAATGAGCAGTTCTTC CASSFQWGRGTNEQFF
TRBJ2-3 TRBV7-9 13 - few TGTGCCAGCAGCTTTGTAGACGCAGGAACGCAGTATTTT CASSFVDAGTQYF
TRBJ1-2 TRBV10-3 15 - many TGTGCCATCAGTGAGAGAGGGGATTTGGGCTATGGCTACACCTTC CAISERGDLGYGYTF
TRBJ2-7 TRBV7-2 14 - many TGTGCCAGCAGATCCGACACGGTGGTCTACGAGCAGTACTTC CASRSDTVVYEQYF
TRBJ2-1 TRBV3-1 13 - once TGTGCCGGCAGTTCCAGCTCCTACAATGAGCAGTTCTTC CAGSSSSYNEQFF
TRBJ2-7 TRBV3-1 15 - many TGTGCCAGCAGTGGGGTAGGCGGACGGAACTACGAGCAGTACTTC CASSGVGGRNYEQYF
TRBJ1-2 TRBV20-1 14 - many TGCAGTGCTAGAGGGGGGTCAGAGCAGTATGGCTACACCTTC CSARGGSEQYGYTF